This T cell receptor beta chain was observed in a study of human T cells and chemical hapten exposure. Study as a whole: The patients were mostly female; they had alopecia areata, totalis or universalis. Per-sample TCR yield variation was attributed mainly to small pooled library volume differences. Study-wide results and limits: Sensitization with DPC brought no change to TCRs above 1 in 1000 in frequency.

MiXCR, run by TCRdb on the RACE reads, gives a single entry per CDR3 protein. The table shows about 140,000 distinct CDR3 sequences, with about 12% occurring only once. A few counts support this clonotype. What it binds is not known. Time point denoted: patch test 2, 6 weeks after DPC sensitization. Treatment defined: therapeutic diphenylcyclopropenone sensitization with weekly scalp DPC. The donor pool consisted of alopecia patients aged 18 to 70 years, considered suitable for DPC. The V gene lost 6 bases and the J gene lost 8 bases, with 19 bases spanning the gap. CDR3 size: 14 residues. Germline values: CDR1 MNHEY, CDR2 SVGEGT.

This sequence was found in a woman aged 45-65 years with alopecia areata. Some clones in this sample may be carry-over from other donors' samples. The gene calls are TRBV6-2 or TRBV6-3 and TRBJ1-2; a weak D match, TRBD1 (5 bases). The sequenced sample was whole blood, obtained in connection with sensitization to the hapten diphenylcyclopropenone (DPC). CDR3 residues: CASRNDRGVSGYTF. CDR3 nucleotide sequence: TGTGCCAGCAGAAACGACAGAGGCGTAAGCGGCTACACCTTC.